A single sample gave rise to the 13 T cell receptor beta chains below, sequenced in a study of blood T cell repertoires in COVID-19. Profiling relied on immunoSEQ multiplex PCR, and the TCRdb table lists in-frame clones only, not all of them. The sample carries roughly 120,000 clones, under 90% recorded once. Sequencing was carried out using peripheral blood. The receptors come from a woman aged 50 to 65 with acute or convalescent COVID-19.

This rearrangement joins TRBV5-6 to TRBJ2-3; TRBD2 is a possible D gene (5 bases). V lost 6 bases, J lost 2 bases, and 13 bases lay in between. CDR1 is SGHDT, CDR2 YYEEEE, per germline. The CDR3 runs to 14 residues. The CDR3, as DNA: TGTGCCAGCACTCGGCGGACTCTCACAGATACGCAGTATTTT. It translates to CASTRRTLTDTQYF.

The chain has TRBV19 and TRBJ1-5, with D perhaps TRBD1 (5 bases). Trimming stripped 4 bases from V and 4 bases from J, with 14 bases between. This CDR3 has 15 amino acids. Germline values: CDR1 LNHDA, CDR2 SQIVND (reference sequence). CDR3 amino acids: CASSTGEGWNQPQHF. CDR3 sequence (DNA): TGTGCCAGTAGTACGGGGGAAGGGTGGAATCAGCCCCAGCATTTT.

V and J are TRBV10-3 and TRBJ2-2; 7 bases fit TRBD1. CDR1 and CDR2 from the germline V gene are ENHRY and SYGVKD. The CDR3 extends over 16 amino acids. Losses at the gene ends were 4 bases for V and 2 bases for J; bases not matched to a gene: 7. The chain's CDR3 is CAISGQGERNTGELFF. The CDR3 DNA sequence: TGTGCCATCAGTGGACAGGGTGAACGAAACACCGGGGAGCTGTTTTTT.

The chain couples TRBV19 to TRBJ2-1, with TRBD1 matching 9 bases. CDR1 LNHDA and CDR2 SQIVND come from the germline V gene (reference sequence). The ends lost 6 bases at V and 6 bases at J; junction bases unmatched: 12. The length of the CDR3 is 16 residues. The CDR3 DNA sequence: TGTGCCAGTAGGGCGACCGGGACAGGGAGGGCCAATGAGCAGTTCTTC. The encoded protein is CASRATGTGRANEQFF.

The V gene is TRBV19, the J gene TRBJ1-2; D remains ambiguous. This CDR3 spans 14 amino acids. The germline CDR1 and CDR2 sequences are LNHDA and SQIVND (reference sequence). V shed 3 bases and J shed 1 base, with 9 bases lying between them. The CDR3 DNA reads TGTGCCAGTAGTATGGGAGTCTTTAACTATGGCTACACCTTC. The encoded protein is CASSMGVFNYGYTF.

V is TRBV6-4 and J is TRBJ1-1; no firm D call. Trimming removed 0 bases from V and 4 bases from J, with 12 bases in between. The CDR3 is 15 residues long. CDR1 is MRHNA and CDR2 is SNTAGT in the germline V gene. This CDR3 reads CASSDSPLEFTEAFF. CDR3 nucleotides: TGTGCCAGCAGTGACTCCCCGCTAGAATTCACTGAAGCTTTCTTT.

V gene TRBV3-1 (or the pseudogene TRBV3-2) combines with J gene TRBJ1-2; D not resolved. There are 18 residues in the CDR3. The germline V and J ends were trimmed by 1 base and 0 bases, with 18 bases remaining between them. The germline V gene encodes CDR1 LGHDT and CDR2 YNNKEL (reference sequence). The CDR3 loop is CASSQVLAGSRANYGYTF. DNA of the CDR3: TGTGCCAGCAGCCAAGTTTTGGCAGGATCCCGAGCTAACTATGGCTACACCTTC.

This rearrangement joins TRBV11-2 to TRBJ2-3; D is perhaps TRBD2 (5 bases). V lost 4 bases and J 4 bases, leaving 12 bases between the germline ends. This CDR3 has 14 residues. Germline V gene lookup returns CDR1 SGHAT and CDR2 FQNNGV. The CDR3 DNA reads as TGTGCCAGCAGCTCCGGCTCGAGGGCAGATACGCAGTATTTT. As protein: CASSSGSRADTQYF.

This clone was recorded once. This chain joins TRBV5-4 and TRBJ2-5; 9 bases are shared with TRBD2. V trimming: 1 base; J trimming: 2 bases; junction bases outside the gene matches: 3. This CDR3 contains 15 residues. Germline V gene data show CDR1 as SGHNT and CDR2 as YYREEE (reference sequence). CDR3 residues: CASSLRLAVQETQYF. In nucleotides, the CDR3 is TGTGCCAGCAGCTTGCGACTAGCGGTACAAGAGACCCAGTACTTC.

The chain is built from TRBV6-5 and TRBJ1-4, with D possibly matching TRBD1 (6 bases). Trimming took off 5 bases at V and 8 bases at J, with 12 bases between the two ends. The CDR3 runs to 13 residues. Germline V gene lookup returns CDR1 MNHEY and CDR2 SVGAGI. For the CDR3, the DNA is TGTGCCAGCAGTCAGGGGTTATGGGAAAAACTGTTTTTT. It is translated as CASSQGLWEKLFF.

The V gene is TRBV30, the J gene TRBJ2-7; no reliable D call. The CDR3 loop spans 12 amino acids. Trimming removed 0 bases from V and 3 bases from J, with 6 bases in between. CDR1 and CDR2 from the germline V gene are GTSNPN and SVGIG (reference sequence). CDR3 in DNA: TGTGCCTGGAGTGTATCTAGCTACGAGCAGTACTTC. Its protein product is CAWSVSSYEQYF.

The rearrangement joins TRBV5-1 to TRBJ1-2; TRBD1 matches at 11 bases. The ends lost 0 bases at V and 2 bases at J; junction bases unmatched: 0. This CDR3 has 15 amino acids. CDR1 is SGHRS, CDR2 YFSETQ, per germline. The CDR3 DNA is TGCGCCAGCAGCTTGGGGACAGGGGGCAACTATGGCTACACCTTC. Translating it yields CASSLGTGGNYGYTF. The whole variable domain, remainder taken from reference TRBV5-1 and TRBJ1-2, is KAGVTQTPRYLIKTRGQQVTLSCSPISGHRSVSWYQQTPGQGLQFLFEYFSETQRNKGNFPGRFSGRQFSNSRSEMNVSTLELGDSALYLCASSLGTGGNYGYTFGSGTRLTVV.

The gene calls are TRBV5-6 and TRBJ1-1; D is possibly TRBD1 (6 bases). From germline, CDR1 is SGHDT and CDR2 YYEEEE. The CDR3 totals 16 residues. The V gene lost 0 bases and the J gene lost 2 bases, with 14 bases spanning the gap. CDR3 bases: TGTGCCAGCAGCTTGGTAGGGAGGGGGAAAAACACTGAAGCTTTCTTT. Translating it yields CASSLVGRGKNTEAFF.